This entry lists 10 T cell receptor beta chains sequenced from one sample in a study of vaccination and CD4 T cells after COVID-19. Which antigens these TCRs recognize remains unknown. Sequencing of the DNA from cultured CD4+ T cells was carried out with the Oncomine TCR Beta short-read assay. TCRdb recomputed calls from the PCR reads with MiXCR, one row per CDR3 protein. The data contain under 20,000 distinct CDR3 sequences, 52% of them seen just once; the ten biggest clones take up roughly 9.1%. The treatment here: roughly 10-day PBMC culture with coronavirus spike peptide pools or control peptides (ViraFEST assay). The sample was CD4+ T cells from blood, cultured in vitro. Receptors were obtained from a human donor who had recovered from COVID-19.

The chain carries TRBV28 and TRBJ1-2, with D possibly matching TRBD1 (6 bases). CDR1 MDHEN and CDR2 SYDVKM come from the germline V gene. Trimming removed 4 bases at V and 4 bases at J, with 13 bases between. The CDR3 runs to 14 residues. CDR3 sequence: CASSSLTGIYGYTF. CDR3 bases: TGTGCCAGCAGTTCGTTGACAGGAATCTATGGCTACACCTTC.

This rearrangement joins TRBV19 to TRBJ1-1; TRBD1 is a possible D gene (5 bases). With 5 bases removed from V and 3 bases from J, the gap between germline ends came to 10 bases. The germline V gene encodes CDR1 LNHDA and CDR2 SQIVND (reference sequence). This CDR3 contains 13 residues. CDR3 sequence: CASSRGRDTEAFF. The CDR3 nucleotides are TGTGCCAGTAGTCGGGGACGGGACACTGAAGCTTTCTTT. The full variable domain, rest sourced from reference TRBV19 and TRBJ1-1, is DGGITQSPKYLFRKEGQNVTLSCEQNLNHDAMYWYRQDPGQGLRLIYYSQIVNDFQKGDIAEGYSVSREKKESFPLTVTSAQKNPTAFYLCASSRGRDTEAFFGQGTRLTVV.

The chain has TRBV7-2 and TRBJ2-4, with a possible D match to TRBD1 (6 bases). CDR1 is SGHTA, CDR2 FQGNSA, per germline. This CDR3 has 14 residues. Deletions cut 4 bases from V and 7 bases from J, with 14 bases between. The CDR3 bases are TGTGCCAGCAGCTCAAGGGGGAGTGGGAACATTCAGTACTTC. This codes for CASSSRGSGNIQYF. The whole variable domain, filled in from reference TRBV7-2 and TRBJ2-4, reads GAGVSQSPSNKVTEKGKDVELRCDPISGHTALYWYRQSLGQGLEFLIYFQGNSAPDKSGLPSDRFSAERTGGSVSTLTIQRTQQEDSAVYLCASSSRGSGNIQYFGAGTRLSVL.

The chain recombines TRBV27 with TRBJ1-5, with 10 bases that match TRBD1. CDR3 length: 14 amino acids. Losses at the gene ends were 4 bases for V and 7 bases for J; bases not matched to a gene: 4. Germline CDR1 reads MNHEY; CDR2 reads SMNVEV (reference sequence). In nucleotides, the CDR3 is TGTGCCAGCAGTTCGGGACAGGGGCAACAGCCCCAGCATTTT. Translation: CASSSGQGQQPQHF.

The gene calls are TRBV6-5 and TRBJ1-5; the D gene is possibly TRBD1 (6 bases). Per germline, CDR1 MNHEY and CDR2 SVGAGI. The CDR3 is 15 amino acids. Trimming left V 4 bases short and J 3 bases short, with 13 bases between. Written as DNA, the CDR3 is TGTGCCAGCAGTTTACAGGGTTCGGCCAATCAGCCCCAGCATTTT. This gives the protein CASSLQGSANQPQHF.

The chain carries TRBV12-3 or TRBV12-4 and TRBJ1-3; a possible D gene is TRBD1 (5 bases). The length of the CDR3 is 14 residues. The germline V and J ends were trimmed by 6 bases and 0 bases, with 9 bases remaining between them. The CDR3 sequence is CASRTDSSGNTIYF. Written as DNA, the CDR3 is TGTGCCAGCAGGACTGACAGCTCTGGAAACACCATATATTTT.

This clonotype was seen a handful of times. This chain links TRBV6-1 with TRBJ1-5, with unresolved D. The ends were cut back, 7 bases at V and 0 bases at J, with 7 bases in the middle. The CDR3 runs 13 residues. The germline CDR1 and CDR2 sequences are MNHNS and SASEGT. The CDR3 spells CASNRYSNQPQHF. The DNA for the CDR3 is TGTGCCAGCAACAGATATAGCAATCAGCCCCAGCATTTT.

The chain combines TRBV27 with TRBJ1-3, with no clear D. Trimming removed 4 bases at V and 0 bases at J, with 10 bases between. This CDR3 comprises 15 residues. Looked up from germline, CDR1 is MNHEY and CDR2 is SMNVEV (reference sequence). The DNA for the CDR3 is TGTGCCAGCAGTTCCGCTTTTCGCTCTGGAAACACCATATATTTT. It specifies CASSSAFRSGNTIYF.

The chain is built from TRBV4-1 and TRBJ2-3; D uncertain. CDR1 is MGHRA and CDR2 is YSYEKL in the germline V gene. Trimming stripped 0 bases from V and 0 bases from J, with 16 bases between. CDR3 size: 18 residues. The CDR3 region has the DNA TGCGCCAGCAGCCAAGAAGTGCTTGGCTATCCTAGCACAGATACGCAGTATTTT. Translating it yields CASSQEVLGYPSTDTQYF.

Concerning this clonotype itself: The CDR3 does not close with the conserved phenylalanine or tryptophan, likely indicating a read error. The chain is built from TRBV19 and TRBJ2-3; D possibly corresponds to TRBD2 (6 bases). V lost 9 bases to trimming and J lost 3 bases, with 22 bases between them. This CDR3 has 16 residues. The germline V gene encodes CDR1 LNHDA and CDR2 SQIVND (reference sequence). CDR3 in DNA: TGTGCCAGCAGGACCATAGCGCGGGGCTTGACAGATACGCAGTATCTT. Translation gives CASRTIARGLTDTQYL.